Listed here are 31 T cell receptor beta chains from one sample, sequenced in a study of blood T cell repertoires in COVID-19 (TCRdb year 2020). Library creation used the immunoSEQ multiplex PCR assay. As stored in TCRdb, this immuneACCESS dataset retains in-frame rearrangements with V and J assigned. A fraction of the clones does not appear; measured against another copy, unresolved V genes explain less than half of the discrepancy, and the remainder lacks a known reason. For this sample the table gives about 60,000 clones, of which around 91% were detected only once. The top ten clones comprise roughly an eighth of the sample. Sequenced input: peripheral blood. The receptors originated from a man aged 55-75 years with active COVID-19.

V is TRBV5-1 and J is TRBJ2-5; maybe TRBD2 (5 bases). Germline V lookup: CDR1 SGHRS, CDR2 YFSETQ. V dropped 5 bases and J dropped 4 bases, with 12 bases sitting between them. This CDR3 spans 13 amino acids. The CDR3, as DNA: TGCGCCAGCAGTAGAGCGGTGAGAGAGACCCAGTACTTC. Its translation is CASSRAVRETQYF.

V gene TRBV12-3 or TRBV12-4 combines with J gene TRBJ2-7, with 7 bases lining up with TRBD1. Trimming at V came to 5 bases and at J to 5 bases, leaving 6 bases not matched to a gene. The CDR3 contains 13 residues. CDR3 sequence (DNA): TGTGCCAGCAGTCCGACAGGGTTCCACGAGCAGTACTTC. Encoded protein: CASSPTGFHEQYF.

This sequence joins TRBV5-1 and TRBJ2-5; possibly TRBD1 for D (7 bases). Germline assignment: CDR1 SGHRS and CDR2 YFSETQ. The CDR3 totals 14 residues. The V end lost 4 bases, the J end lost 7 bases, and 17 bases lay between the germline ends. The CDR3 sequence is CASSPTGLEGTQYF. The DNA for the CDR3 is TGCGCCAGCAGCCCGACAGGGTTGGAGGGGACCCAGTACTTC.

The chain combines TRBV30 with TRBJ2-5, with a weak D call TRBD1 (6 bases). The CDR3 has 12 amino acids. CDR1 is GTSNPN and CDR2 is SVGIG in the germline V gene (reference sequence). Between the trimmed V and J ends, which lost 3 bases and 3 bases, there was a span of 8 bases. CDR3 sequence: CAWRGTKETQYF. DNA for the CDR3: TGTGCCTGGAGGGGGACAAAAGAGACCCAGTACTTC.

The V gene is TRBV28, the J gene TRBJ1-5; TRBD1 is a possible D gene (5 bases). There are 15 residues in the CDR3. V gave up 3 bases and J gave up 4 bases, with 13 bases separating them. Germline V gene sequence: CDR1 MDHEN, CDR2 SYDVKM. This CDR3 reads CASSLRKGANQPQHF. CDR3 DNA: TGTGCCAGCAGTTTGAGGAAAGGGGCGAATCAGCCCCAGCATTTT.

The V call is TRBV13, the J call TRBJ2-7; the D gene is possibly TRBD1 (6 bases). Deletions cut 5 bases from V and 2 bases from J, with 13 bases between. The CDR3 extends over 14 amino acids. Germline loops: CDR1 PRHDT, CDR2 FYEKMQ (reference sequence). DNA for the CDR3: TGTGCCAGCAGCATGGACAGTCCGCCCTACGAGCAGTACTTC. It translates to CASSMDSPPYEQYF.

V gene TRBV19 combines with J gene TRBJ2-7; TRBD1 aligns across 8 bases. CDR3 length: 16 amino acids. Germline lookup yields CDR1 LNHDA and CDR2 SQIVND (reference sequence). J lost 2 bases, V lost 3 bases, and 9 bases had no gene match. The CDR3 here is CASSITLGTGAYEQYF. DNA for the CDR3: TGTGCCAGTAGTATCACCCTCGGGACAGGTGCCTACGAGCAGTACTTC. Combining the CDR3 with reference TRBV19 and TRBJ2-7 gives the whole variable domain DGGITQSPKYLFRKEGQNVTLSCEQNLNHDAMYWYRQDPGQGLRLIYYSQIVNDFQKGDIAEGYSVSREKKESFPLTVTSAQKNPTAFYLCASSITLGTGAYEQYFGPGTRLTVT.

This sequence joins TRBV28 and TRBJ2-3; 7 bases line up with TRBD2. Germline CDR1 is MDHEN and CDR2 is SYDVKM. V shed 2 bases and J 4 bases; nucleotides not matched to a gene: 6. This CDR3 comprises 15 residues. CDR3 loop: CASSLLAVHADTQYF. The DNA of the CDR3 is TGTGCCAGCAGTTTACTAGCGGTTCATGCAGATACGCAGTATTTT.

The CDR3 DNA is TGCAGCGTTGTGTCTAGCGGAAACACAGATACGCAGTATTTT. Translating gives CSVVSSGNTDTQYF. The chain employs TRBV29-1 and TRBJ2-3; 7 bases match TRBD2. V lost 4 bases to trimming and J lost 2 bases; unmatched junction nucleotides: 6. The germline V gene encodes CDR1 SQVTM and CDR2 ANQGSEA. The CDR3 sequence is 14 residues long.

This clone was picked up one time. A junction end diverges from the germline sequence, so it may reflect a read error. The chain joins TRBV27 to TRBJ1-6; D is unclear. Per the germline V gene, CDR1 is MNHEY and CDR2 is SMNVEV (reference sequence). The CDR3 runs to 15 residues. Here the CDR3 DNA reads TGTGCCAGCAGTATATCTGCGCGGTATAATTCACCCCTCCACTTT. Protein product: CASSISARYNSPLHF.

This clone was recorded only once. The chain carries TRBV15 and TRBJ2-5, with D perhaps TRBD1 (6 bases). The CDR3 has 13 residues. Trimming left V 5 bases short and J 1 base short, with 8 bases between. Germline V lookup: CDR1 LNHNV, CDR2 YYDKDF (reference sequence). The CDR3 DNA reads as TGTGCCACCAGCCTGGACAGCCAAGAGACCCAGTACTTC. Protein: CATSLDSQETQYF.

The chain carries TRBV28 and TRBJ1-5, with a tentative D call TRBD1 (5 bases). Germline CDR1 MDHEN, CDR2 SYDVKM. The CDR3 consists of 15 residues. V lost 6 bases and J lost 3, with 15 bases in between. The CDR3 sequence is CASSPSTGLNQPQHF. CDR3 nucleotides: TGTGCCAGCAGCCCCAGCACAGGTCTCAATCAGCCCCAGCATTTT.

The V and J genes are TRBV6-5 and TRBJ1-5, with TRBD1 matching 7 bases. This CDR3 is built from 14 residues. The V segment lost 6 bases and the J segment 4 bases; nucleotides outside the gene matches: 6. CDR1 is MNHEY, CDR2 SVGAGI, per germline. The CDR3 DNA follows: TGTGCCAGCAGCTCGACAGGGATTAATCAGCCCCAGCATTTT. Encoded protein: CASSSTGINQPQHF.

This chain connects TRBV5-1 to TRBJ2-3; D unclear. Looked up from germline, CDR1 is SGHRS and CDR2 is YFSETQ. This CDR3 is built from 11 residues. The V end was cut by 6 bases, the J end by 2 bases, with 4 bases between. Here the CDR3 DNA reads TGCGCCAGCACCAACACAGATACGCAGTATTTT. As protein: CASTNTDTQYF.

The rearrangement links TRBV30 to TRBJ2-3; TRBD1 might be the D (7 bases). The CDR3 length is 14 residues. With 6 bases removed from V and 7 bases from J, the gap between germline ends came to 20 bases. The germline gives CDR1 GTSNPN, CDR2 SVGIG (reference sequence). CDR3 loop: CACRTGEVINTQYF. CDR3 sequence (DNA): TGTGCCTGTCGAACAGGGGAGGTCATAAATACGCAGTATTTT.

The chain recombines TRBV10-3 with TRBJ2-7; 12 nucleotides agree with TRBD2. Trimming at V came to 6 bases and at J to 2 bases, leaving 2 bases not matched to a gene. Germline V CDR1 and CDR2: ENHRY, SYGVKD. CDR3 length: 14 residues. The chain's CDR3 is CAIRPSGGAYEQYF. CDR3 coding DNA: TGTGCCATCAGACCTAGCGGGGGGGCCTACGAGCAGTACTTC.

The genes are TRBV10-3 and TRBJ2-7; a possible D gene is TRBD2 (5 bases). Germline-derived CDR1 and CDR2 are ENHRY and SYGVKD. V dropped 5 bases and J dropped 3 bases, with 20 bases sitting between them. This CDR3 has 16 amino acids. CDR3 residues: CAISSPKGSADYEQYF. The DNA of the CDR3 is TGTGCCATCAGTAGCCCCAAGGGTAGCGCAGACTACGAGCAGTACTTC.

The chain is built from TRBV28 and TRBJ2-7, with TRBD1 identical over 8 bases. CDR3 length: 14 residues. Trimming at V came to 5 bases and at J to 5 bases, leaving 8 bases not matched to a gene. In germline, CDR1 is MDHEN, CDR2 SYDVKM. CDR3 in DNA: TGTGCCAGCAGTATTGGGACAGGAGTTAACGAGCAGTACTTC. Translated, it gives CASSIGTGVNEQYF. The whole variable domain, remainder taken from reference TRBV28 and TRBJ2-7, is DVKVTQSSRYLVKRTGEKVFLECVQDMDHENMFWYRQDPGLGLRLIYFSYDVKMKEKGDIPEGYSVSREKKERFSLILESASTNQTSMYLCASSIGTGVNEQYFGPGTRLTVT.

This chain uses TRBV6-5 with TRBJ2-5; D may be TRBD1 (5 bases). Germline loops: CDR1 MNHEY, CDR2 SVGAGI. V was pared by 5 bases and J by 4 bases, with 8 bases between. The CDR3 runs 12 residues. The DNA for the CDR3 is TGTGCCAGCAGTCAAAGGGGAGAGACCCAGTACTTC. Translating it yields CASSQRGETQYF.

The J gene is TRBJ2-3, the V gene TRBV18, with D perhaps TRBD1 (6 bases). The V end was cut by 3 bases, the J end by 1 base, with 14 bases between. The germline V gene encodes CDR1 KGHSH and CDR2 LQKENI. The CDR3 loop spans 16 amino acids. This CDR3 reads CASSPSTGKRTDTQYF. CDR3 in DNA: TGTGCCAGCTCACCCTCGACAGGCAAACGCACAGATACGCAGTATTTT.

The rearrangement links TRBV30 to TRBJ1-1; TRBD1 is a possible D gene (6 bases). CDR3 length: 11 amino acids. Germline V gene lookup returns CDR1 GTSNPN and CDR2 SVGIG (reference sequence). V lost 1 base, J lost 9 bases, and 9 bases lay in between. The CDR3 coding sequence is TGTGCCTGGAGTGGGGGACACCAAGCTTTCTTT. Protein product: CAWSGGHQAFF.

This clone was counted only a few times. The chain has TRBV9 and TRBJ2-7; D remains unclear. Trimming shortened V by 2 bases and J by 0 bases, and 9 bases separated the two germline ends. The germline V gene has CDR1 SGDLS and CDR2 YYNGEE. The CDR3 covers 14 residues. The CDR3, as DNA: TGTGCCAGCAGCGTTACTTGGAGCTCCTACGAGCAGTACTTC. It yields the protein CASSVTWSSYEQYF.

The rearrangement uses TRBV27 and TRBJ2-1, with 9 bases aligning to TRBD1. The CDR3 totals 16 residues. The V segment lost 5 bases and the J segment 3 bases; nucleotides outside the gene matches: 8. CDR1 and CDR2 (germline): MNHEY, SMNVEV (reference sequence). The DNA for the CDR3 is TGTGCCAGCAGTGACCCGGGACAGGGACTCTACAATGAGCAGTTCTTC. Translation gives CASSDPGQGLYNEQFF.

This chain joins TRBV5-1 and TRBJ1-6; 8 bases are shared with TRBD1. The J segment lost 7 bases and the V segment lost 0 bases, leaving 9 bases of the junction unmatched. There are 17 residues in the CDR3. CDR1 SGHRS and CDR2 YFSETQ come from the germline V gene. CDR3 sequence (DNA): TGCGCCAGCAGCTTGGACGCCGTGCGACAGGGGAATTCACCCCTCCACTTT. It yields the protein CASSLDAVRQGNSPLHF.

The rearrangement uses TRBV6-1 and TRBJ2-5, with a weak D call TRBD2 (5 bases). Germline CDR1 MNHNS, CDR2 SASEGT. Trimming removed 2 bases at V and 5 bases at J, with 15 bases between. The CDR3 runs to 15 residues. CDR3 in DNA: TGTGCCAGCAGTGAACCAGGACTGCCAAGGGAGACCCAGTACTTC. Protein: CASSEPGLPRETQYF.

V and J are TRBV6-2 or TRBV6-3 and TRBJ2-1; 8 bases align to TRBD2. Germline V CDR1 and CDR2: MNHEY, SVGEGT. V dropped 0 bases and J dropped 4; count of bases not matched to a gene: 8. CDR3 length: 17 residues. CDR3 sequence: CASSYSPTSGLYNEQFF. The CDR3 nucleotides read TGTGCCAGCAGTTACTCCCCAACTAGCGGCCTATACAATGAGCAGTTCTTC.

This clone was observed a few times. This chain joins TRBV5-1 and TRBJ1-1, with 7 bases lining up with TRBD1. This CDR3 comprises 15 residues. Germline V lookup: CDR1 SGHRS, CDR2 YFSETQ. V was clipped by 4 bases and J by 4 bases; unmatched bases: 10. CDR3 amino acids: CASSPEQGWSTEAFF. In nucleotides, the CDR3 is TGCGCCAGCAGCCCAGAACAGGGGTGGAGCACTGAAGCTTTCTTT.

This clone was observed a handful of times. The chain has TRBV7-2 and TRBJ1-1; D remains ambiguous. CDR3 length: 13 residues. Trimming cost V 3 bases and J 3 bases, with 8 bases left between them. CDR1 and CDR2 from the germline V gene are SGHTA and FQGNSA. CDR3 sequence reads: CASSFGRYTEAFF. CDR3 in DNA: TGTGCCAGCAGCTTCGGTCGGTACACTGAAGCTTTCTTT. The complete variable domain, with remaining parts taken from reference TRBV7-2 and TRBJ1-1, reads GAGVSQSPSNKVTEKGKDVELRCDPISGHTALYWYRQSLGQGLEFLIYFQGNSAPDKSGLPSDRFSAERTGGSVSTLTIQRTQQEDSAVYLCASSFGRYTEAFFGQGTRLTVV.

V gene TRBV5-1 combines with J gene TRBJ2-3, with D perhaps matching TRBD1 (6 bases). The germline V gene encodes CDR1 SGHRS and CDR2 YFSETQ. The CDR3 is 15 amino acids. The ends were cut back, 1 base at V and 3 bases at J, with 12 bases in the middle. In DNA, the CDR3 is TGCGCCAGCAGCTTGATCAACAGGGAGACAGATACGCAGTATTTT. Amino acids: CASSLINRETDTQYF.

CDR3 protein: CASSLSGGGTDTQYF. The CDR3 bases are TGCGCCAGCAGCTTGTCGGGCGGGGGCACAGATACGCAGTATTTT. The chain couples TRBV5-1 to TRBJ2-3; perhaps TRBD2 as D (6 bases). V was shortened by 1 base and J by 1 base, with 10 bases between the two germline ends. Per germline, CDR1 SGHRS and CDR2 YFSETQ. The length of the CDR3 is 15 residues.

The V call is TRBV28, the J call TRBJ1-3, with a tentative D call TRBD1 (6 bases). Germline lookup yields CDR1 MDHEN and CDR2 SYDVKM. Deletions cut 5 bases from V and 3 bases from J, with 20 bases between. The CDR3 contains 17 residues. The CDR3 DNA reads as TGTGCCAGCAGTCCTCTATCGACAGGAGCTGGTGGAAACACCATATATTTT. It translates to CASSPLSTGAGGNTIYF.